These 3 T cell receptor beta chains share one sample of origin, sequenced in a study of cytomegalovirus exposure and HLA in healthy donors (dated by TCRdb to 2016 to 2017). The protocol used for the library was the immunoSEQ multiplex PCR assay. A mixture of 60 forward primers for TCR Vbeta segments and 13 reverse primers for TCR Jbeta segments was used in the multiplex PCR. The source is immuneACCESS, and TCRdb retained only in-frame sequences with V and J called. Part of the clones is not carried over; for the studies checked, unresolved V genes explain less than half of this, and the remainder is unexplained. The sample table shows fewer than 150,000 clones, and around 77% are seen once. Of the sample, 2.2% is held by the ten largest clones. Sequenced material: PBMCs. These receptors all stem from a young man in good health and CMV-seronegative.

The chain carries TRBV27 and TRBJ1-2; D gene ambiguous. Trimming stripped 7 bases from V and 5 bases from J, with 8 bases between. This CDR3 has 11 amino acids. The germline V gene has CDR1 MNHEY and CDR2 SMNVEV (reference sequence). CDR3 coding DNA: TGTGCCAGCATGGGAGGGTATGGCTACACCTTC. Its translation is CASMGGYGYTF.

The chain uses TRBV18 and TRBJ1-3; D gene uncertain. Germline-derived CDR1 and CDR2 are KGHSH and LQKENI. V was pared by 8 bases and J by 0 bases, with 11 bases between. This CDR3 spans 14 amino acids. The CDR3 spells CASPGSSSGNTIYF. The DNA for the CDR3 is TGTGCCAGCCCCGGGTCATCCTCTGGAAACACCATATATTTT.

This clone is categorized as medium-sized (0.01 to 0.1%). The CDR3 protein is CASRDREFAEQFF. The CDR3 bases are TGTGCCAGCCGGGACAGGGAATTTGCTGAGCAGTTCTTC. The chain recombines TRBV2 with TRBJ2-1; TRBD1 matches at 9 bases. This CDR3 contains 13 residues. With V trimmed by 8 bases and J by 9 bases, 8 bases remained unmatched. Germline CDR1 reads SNHLY; CDR2 reads FYNNEI.